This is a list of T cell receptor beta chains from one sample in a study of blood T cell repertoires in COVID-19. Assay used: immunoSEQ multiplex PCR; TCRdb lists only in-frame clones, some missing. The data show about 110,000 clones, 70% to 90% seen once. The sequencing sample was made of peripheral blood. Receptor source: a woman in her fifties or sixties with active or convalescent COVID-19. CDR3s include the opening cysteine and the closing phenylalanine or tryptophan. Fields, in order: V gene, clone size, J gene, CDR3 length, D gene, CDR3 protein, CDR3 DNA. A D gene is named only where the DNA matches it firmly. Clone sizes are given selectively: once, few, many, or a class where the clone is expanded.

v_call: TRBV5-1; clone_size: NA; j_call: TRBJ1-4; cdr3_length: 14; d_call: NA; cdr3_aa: CASIGAGAYEKLFF; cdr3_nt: TGCGCCAGCATAGGAGCGGGGGCGTATGAAAAACTGTTTTTT
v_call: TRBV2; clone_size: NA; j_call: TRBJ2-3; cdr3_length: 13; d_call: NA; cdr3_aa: CASGGGELDTQYF; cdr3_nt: TGTGCCAGCGGAGGGGGGGAGTTGGATACGCAGTATTTT
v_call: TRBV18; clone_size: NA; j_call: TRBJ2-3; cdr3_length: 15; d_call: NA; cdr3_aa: CASSPYQGGADTQYF; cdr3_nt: TGTGCCAGCTCACCATACCAGGGGGGCGCAGATACGCAGTATTTT
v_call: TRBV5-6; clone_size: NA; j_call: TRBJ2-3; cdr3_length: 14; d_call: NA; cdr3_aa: CASSLGPAEDTQYF; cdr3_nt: TGTGCCAGCAGCTTGGGCCCCGCCGAGGATACGCAGTATTTT
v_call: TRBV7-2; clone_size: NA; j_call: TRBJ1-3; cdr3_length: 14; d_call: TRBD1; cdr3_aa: CASGQGGSGNTIYF; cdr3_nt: TGTGCCAGCGGACAGGGGGGCTCTGGAAACACCATATATTTT
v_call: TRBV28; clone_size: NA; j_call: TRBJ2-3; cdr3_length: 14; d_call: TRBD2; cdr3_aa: CASRTSGSTDTQYF; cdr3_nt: TGTGCCAGTCGGACTAGCGGGAGCACAGATACGCAGTATTTT
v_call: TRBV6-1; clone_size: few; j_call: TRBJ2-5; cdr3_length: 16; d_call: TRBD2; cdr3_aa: CASSAGLAAIQETQYF; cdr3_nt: TGTGCCAGCAGTGCGGGACTAGCGGCTATCCAAGAGACCCAGTACTTC
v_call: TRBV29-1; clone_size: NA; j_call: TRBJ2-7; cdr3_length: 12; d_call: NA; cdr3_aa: CSVGPGRYEQYF; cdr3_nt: TGCAGCGTTGGCCCAGGGCGATACGAGCAGTACTTC
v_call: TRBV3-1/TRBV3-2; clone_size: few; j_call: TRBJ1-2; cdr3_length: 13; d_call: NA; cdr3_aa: CASSQDGGLGYTF; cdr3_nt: TGTGCCAGCAGCCAAGATGGAGGGCTTGGCTACACCTTC
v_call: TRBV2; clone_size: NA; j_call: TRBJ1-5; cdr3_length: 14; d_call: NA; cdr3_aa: CASLPGLYNQPQHF; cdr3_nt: TGTGCCAGCCTCCCGGGACTGTACAATCAGCCCCAGCATTTT
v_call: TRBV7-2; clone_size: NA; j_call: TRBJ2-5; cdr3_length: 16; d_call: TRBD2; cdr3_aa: CASSLGPSGGQETQYF; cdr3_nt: TGTGCCAGCAGCTTAGGTCCTAGCGGGGGGCAAGAGACCCAGTACTTC
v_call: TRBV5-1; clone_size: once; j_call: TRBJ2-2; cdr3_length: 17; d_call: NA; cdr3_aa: CASSLQVPSGTTGELFF; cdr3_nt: TGCGCCAGCAGCTTGCAGGTTCCGTCGGGGACTACCGGGGAGCTGTTTTTT
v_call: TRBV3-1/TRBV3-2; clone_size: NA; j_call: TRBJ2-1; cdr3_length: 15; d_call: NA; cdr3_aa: CASSPGGGPYNEQFF; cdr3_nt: TGTGCCAGCAGCCCAGGAGGCGGGCCCTACAATGAGCAGTTCTTC
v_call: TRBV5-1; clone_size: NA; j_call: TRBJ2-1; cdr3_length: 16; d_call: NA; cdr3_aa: CASSFTTDWTPNEQFF; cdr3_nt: TGCGCCAGCAGCTTCACCACCGACTGGACTCCTAATGAGCAGTTCTTC
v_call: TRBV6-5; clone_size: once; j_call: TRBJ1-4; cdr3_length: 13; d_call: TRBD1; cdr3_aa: CASSPGGNEKLFF; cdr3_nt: TGTGCCAGCAGCCCAGGGGGTAATGAAAAACTGTTTTTT
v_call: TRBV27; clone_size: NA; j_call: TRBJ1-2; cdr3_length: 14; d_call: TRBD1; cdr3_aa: CASSFGQGAYGYTF; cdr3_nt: TGTGCCAGCAGTTTCGGGCAGGGGGCTTATGGCTACACCTTC
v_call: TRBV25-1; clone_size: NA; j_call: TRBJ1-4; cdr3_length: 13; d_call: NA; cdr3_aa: CASSESPGGKLFF; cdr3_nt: TGTGCCAGCAGTGAATCCCCAGGAGGAAAACTGTTTTTT
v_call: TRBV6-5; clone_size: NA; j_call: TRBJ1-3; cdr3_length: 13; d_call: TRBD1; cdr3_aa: CASSGTVGNTIYF; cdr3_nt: TGTGCCAGCTCCGGGACAGTAGGAAACACCATATATTTT
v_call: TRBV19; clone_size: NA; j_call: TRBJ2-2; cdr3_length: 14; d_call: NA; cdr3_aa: CASSRGTFTGELFF; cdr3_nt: TGTGCCAGTAGTCGAGGGACTTTCACCGGGGAGCTGTTTTTT
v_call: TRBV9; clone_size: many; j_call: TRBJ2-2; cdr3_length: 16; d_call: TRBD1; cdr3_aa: CASSLRTGGDAGELFF; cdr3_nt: TGTGCCAGCAGCCTACGGACAGGGGGCGACGCCGGGGAGCTGTTTTTT
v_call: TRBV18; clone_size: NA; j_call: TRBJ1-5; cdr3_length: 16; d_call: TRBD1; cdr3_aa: CASSLNEGQGGQPQHF; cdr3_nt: TGTGCCAGCTCACTTAACGAGGGACAGGGGGGACAGCCCCAGCATTTT
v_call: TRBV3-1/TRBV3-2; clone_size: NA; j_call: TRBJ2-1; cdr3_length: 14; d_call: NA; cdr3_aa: CASSQDWRYNEQFF; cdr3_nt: TGTGCCAGCAGCCAAGATTGGAGGTACAATGAGCAGTTCTTC